Sequencing of this TCR beta chain was carried out in a study of blood T cell repertoires in COVID-19. Overall study: PBMCs, B-cell-depleted T cells, or T cells provided the cDNA or gDNA that made up the material.

Data came from immunoSEQ multiplex PCR; TCRdb stores just in-frame clones and leaves some out. The sample includes fewer than 250,000 clones, under 90% of them seen just once. The ends were cut back, 4 bases at V and 2 bases at J, with 8 bases in the middle. Germline V gives CDR1 PRHDT, CDR2 FYEKMQ (reference sequence). This CDR3 has 13 residues. This clone was recorded once. This sequence was found in a human donor in a cohort sampled during active COVID-19. The gene calls are TRBV13 and TRBJ1-2; D not certain. Input material: peripheral blood. CDR3 in DNA: TGTGCCAGCAGCTCCCAGCGCAACTATGGCTACACCTTC. Amino acids: CASSSQRNYGYTF.